A single sample is the source of the 22 T cell receptor beta chains below, sequenced in a study of T cell repertoires in cytomegalovirus infection. Using its own MiXCR run on the reads, TCRdb lists one record per CDR3 protein. The table has some 590,000 distinct CDR3 sequences, about 39% seen once. For these receptors, no antigen is known. This specimen was cultured PBMCs, taken from culture after CMV antigen stimulation. These receptor sequences come from a human donor in good health (CMV status not recorded). Some clones in this sample may be carry-over from other donors' samples.

This clonotype has a handful of counts. The chain links TRBV7-2 to TRBJ2-1, with D perhaps matching TRBD1 (6 bases). This CDR3 has 18 amino acids. Germline values: CDR1 SGHTA, CDR2 FQGNSA. The V end was cut by 5 bases, the J end by 7 bases, with 27 bases between. CDR3: CASSPPPQGLPRGNEQFF. The CDR3 bases are TGTGCCAGCAGCCCCCCGCCCCAGGGGCTCCCTAGGGGAAATGAGCAGTTCTTC.

The J gene is TRBJ2-1, the V gene TRBV7-2, with D perhaps matching TRBD2 (7 bases). In germline, CDR1 is SGHTA, CDR2 FQGNSA. The CDR3 runs to 17 residues. The V gene lost 1 base and the J gene lost 6 bases, with 19 bases spanning the gap. CDR3: CASSLDPGGGLSNEQFF. The CDR3 DNA reads as TGTGCCAGCAGCTTAGATCCTGGGGGGGGCCTCTCCAATGAGCAGTTCTTC.

In this sample, this clonotype turned up a few times. The chain employs TRBV7-2 and TRBJ2-2; D ambiguous. Trimming cost V 5 bases and J 6 bases, with 10 bases left between them. This CDR3 is built from 13 residues. Germline V gene sequence: CDR1 SGHTA, CDR2 FQGNSA. The CDR3 sequence is CASSPQTPGELFF. The CDR3 DNA is TGTGCCAGCAGCCCACAGACCCCCGGGGAGCTGTTTTTT. Filled out from reference TRBV7-2 and TRBJ2-2, the complete variable domain reads GAGVSQSPSNKVTEKGKDVELRCDPISGHTALYWYRQSLGQGLEFLIYFQGNSAPDKSGLPSDRFSAERTGGSVSTLTIQRTQQEDSAVYLCASSPQTPGELFFGEGSRLTVL.

The chain has TRBV6-1 and TRBJ1-5, with D tentatively TRBD1 (5 bases). The V and J ends lost 2 bases and 4 bases respectively, with 15 bases between them. Germline V gene data show CDR1 as MNHNS and CDR2 as SASEGT. The CDR3 is 16 amino acids. CDR3 bases: TGTGCCAGCAGTGAATCGGCAGGGTATCGGAATCAGCCCCAGCATTTT. This encodes CASSESAGYRNQPQHF.

The chain joins TRBV20-1 to TRBJ2-3, with D perhaps being TRBD1 or TRBD2 (5 bases each). Trimming stripped 5 bases from V and 0 bases from J, with 9 bases between. The CDR3 runs 13 residues. CDR1 is DFQATT and CDR2 is SNEGSKA in the germline V gene (reference sequence). The CDR3 DNA follows: TGCAGTGCTGGGGACCCTAGCACAGATACGCAGTATTTT. This gives the protein CSAGDPSTDTQYF.

This clonotype was seen only a few times. This sequence joins TRBV4-3 and TRBJ1-4; D ambiguous. Trimming removed 0 bases at V and 8 bases at J, with 10 bases between. The CDR3 is made up of 14 amino acids. The germline V gene encodes CDR1 LGHNA and CDR2 YSLEER. The DNA for the CDR3 is TGCGCCAGCAGCCAAGAAGGTTTATTGGAAAAACTGTTTTTT. Amino acids: CASSQEGLLEKLFF.

The gene calls are TRBV25-1 and TRBJ2-7; TRBD1 matches at 9 bases. CDR1 and CDR2 (germline): MGHDK, SYGVNS. V lost 5 bases, J lost 1 base, and 3 bases stayed unmatched. The CDR3 sequence is 14 residues long. The CDR3 loop is CASSNRGPSYEQYF. The CDR3 DNA reads TGTGCCAGCAGTAACAGGGGGCCGTCCTACGAGCAGTACTTC.

This clonotype came up a few times. The gene calls are TRBV6-5 and TRBJ2-7; a weak D match, TRBD2 (6 bases). V was cut by 0 bases and J by 6 bases, with 15 bases left in between. Germline CDR1 MNHEY, CDR2 SVGAGI. The CDR3 spans 15 residues. CDR3 amino acids: CASSYSVGGSREQYF. CDR3 nucleotides: TGTGCCAGCAGTTACTCCGTGGGGGGTTCACGCGAGCAGTACTTC.

This rearrangement joins TRBV20-1 to TRBJ2-7; D is ambiguous. Germline lookup yields CDR1 DFQATT and CDR2 SNEGSKA (reference sequence). V was clipped by 2 bases and J by 4 bases, with 12 bases between them. The CDR3 covers 13 residues. In DNA, the CDR3 is TGCAGTGCTAGACCCAACGGCCTTTACGAGCAGTACTTC. Its protein is CSARPNGLYEQYF.

The chain uses TRBV6-2 or TRBV6-3 and TRBJ1-2; the match to TRBD1 covers 8 bases. CDR1 MNHEY and CDR2 SVGEGT come from the germline V gene. J gave up 6 bases and V 6 bases, and 12 bases lay outside the gene matches. This CDR3 region has 15 residues. DNA of the CDR3: TGTGCCAGCAGCTCGACAGGGGCCGGAAGAAATGGCTACACCTTC. Translated, it gives CASSSTGAGRNGYTF.

The rearrangement joins TRBV6-5 to TRBJ1-1; D is undetermined. Trimming removed 0 bases from V and 4 bases from J, with 30 bases in between. Germline V CDR1 and CDR2: MNHEY, SVGAGI. This CDR3 has 21 residues. For the CDR3, the DNA is TGTGCCAGCAGTTACTCGATCCTTCCGAAACGGAGGATAGATCCCCCCACTGAAGCTTTCTTT. Its protein product is CASSYSILPKRRIDPPTEAFF.

Comment on this clonotype: Relative to the germline gene, one junction end is altered; a read error may explain this. V and J are TRBV20-1 and TRBJ2-7; D tentatively fits TRBD1 or TRBD2 (5 bases each). The germline CDR1 and CDR2 sequences are DFQATT and SNEGSKA (reference sequence). This CDR3 comprises 17 residues. The CDR3 region has the DNA TGCAGTGCTACGTCCAGGGACCGTCCTGTAGAATCCTACGAGCAGCACTTC. This sequence encodes CSATSRDRPVESYEQHF.

This clonotype was detected a few times. The chain recombines TRBV7-2 with TRBJ1-1; D remains unclear. V was pared by 3 bases and J by 2 bases, with 13 bases between. This CDR3 is built from 15 residues. Germline V gene sequence: CDR1 SGHTA, CDR2 FQGNSA. CDR3 sequence reads: CASSFVGDTNTEAFF. The DNA of the CDR3 is TGTGCCAGCAGCTTCGTAGGCGACACCAACACTGAAGCTTTCTTT. Looking up the rest from reference TRBV7-2 and TRBJ1-1 gives the full variable domain: GAGVSQSPSNKVTEKGKDVELRCDPISGHTALYWYRQSLGQGLEFLIYFQGNSAPDKSGLPSDRFSAERTGGSVSTLTIQRTQQEDSAVYLCASSFVGDTNTEAFFGQGTRLTVV.

This clonotype was seen a few times. The chain recombines TRBV7-2 with TRBJ1-1; D perhaps matches TRBD1 (5 bases). CDR3 length: 13 amino acids. Germline V gives CDR1 SGHTA, CDR2 FQGNSA. The V gene lost 4 bases and the J gene lost 6 bases, with 12 bases spanning the gap. DNA for the CDR3: TGTGCCAGCAGCTCCCGGGGGGGTGCTGAAGCTTTCTTT. It translates to CASSSRGGAEAFF.

The rearrangement joins TRBV12-3 or TRBV12-4 to TRBJ2-3, with 9 bases lining up with TRBD2. V shed 10 bases and J 5 bases; nucleotides not matched to a gene: 10. The CDR3 has 14 amino acids. The CDR3 coding sequence is TGTGCCATAACGGCGGGGGGGCCGGAAGATACGCAGTATTTT. Translated, it gives CAITAGGPEDTQYF.

This clonotype was seen only a few times. The chain couples TRBV7-8 to TRBJ2-2; 13 bases match TRBD2. V shed 1 base and J 8 bases; nucleotides not matched to a gene: 1. The CDR3 consists of 15 residues. Germline loops: CDR1 SGHVS, CDR2 FQNEAQ. This chain's CDR3 is CASSLGLAGGGELFF. The CDR3 bases are TGTGCCAGCAGCTTAGGACTAGCGGGAGGAGGGGAGCTGTTTTTT.

In its sample, this clonotype was seen a few times. This chain connects TRBV7-2 to TRBJ2-2, with D possibly matching TRBD2 (5 bases). The CDR3 length is 15 residues. In germline, CDR1 is SGHTA, CDR2 FQGNSA. V lost 5 bases to trimming and J lost 5 bases, with 15 bases between them. CDR3 bases: TGTGCCAGCAGCCCCCAACTGGGAGCGACCGGGGAGCTGTTTTTT. Translation: CASSPQLGATGELFF.

A note on this clonotype: The limits of the CDR3 on the DNA are not certain, so only TCRdb's listed CDR3 is given. The chain employs TRBV28 and TRBJ2-7; the D call TRBD2 from the table was never checked on the DNA. Germline V CDR1 and CDR2: MDHEN, SYDVKM. The CDR3 contains 16 residues when both ends are counted. The CDR3 protein is CASSLGTGRRTDEQYF.

This clonotype was recorded once. The chain uses TRBV5-6 and TRBJ1-1, with a weak D call TRBD1 (6 bases). Looked up from germline, CDR1 is SGHDT and CDR2 is YYEEEE. The CDR3 is 13 amino acids. The V and J ends lost 4 bases and 8 bases respectively, with 15 bases between them. The CDR3 coding sequence is TGTGCCAGCAGCAGGGACACCTATCTCGAAGCTTTCTTT. This sequence encodes CASSRDTYLEAFF.

DNA for the CDR3: TGTGCCAGCTCACTATACTCCGGACAGGTGGAGACCCAGTACTTC. The encoded protein is CASSLYSGQVETQYF. The rearrangement joins TRBV18 to TRBJ2-5; TRBD1 aligns across 7 bases. The J segment lost 5 bases and the V segment lost 4 bases, leaving 10 bases of the junction unmatched. Per the germline V gene, CDR1 is KGHSH and CDR2 is LQKENI. The CDR3 is 15 amino acids. Supplemented by reference TRBV18 and TRBJ2-5, the full variable domain reads NAGVMQNPRHLVRRRGQEARLRCSPMKGHSHVYWYRQLPEEGLKFMVYLQKENIIDESGMPKERFSAEFPKEGPSILRIQQVVRGDSAAYFCASSLYSGQVETQYFGPGTRLLVL.

The gene calls are TRBV5-1 and TRBJ1-1; maybe TRBD1 (5 bases). The length of the CDR3 is 15 residues. CDR1 is SGHRS, CDR2 YFSETQ, per germline. Deletions cut 0 bases from V and 4 bases from J, with 13 bases between. This CDR3 is CASSLGTGGSTEAFF. The CDR3 DNA reads as TGCGCCAGCAGCTTGGGGACCGGGGGGTCCACTGAAGCTTTCTTT.

The chain employs TRBV3-1 and TRBJ1-1, with D perhaps matching TRBD1 (6 bases). There are 15 residues in the CDR3. Per germline, CDR1 LGHDT and CDR2 YNNKEL (reference sequence). V was clipped by 1 base and J by 1 base, with 10 bases between them. CDR3: CASSQGVTGNTEAFF. The CDR3 DNA follows: TGTGCCAGCAGCCAAGGTGTGACAGGGAACACTGAAGCTTTCTTT. Combining the CDR3 with reference TRBV3-1 and TRBJ1-1 gives the whole variable domain DTAVSQTPKYLVTQMGNDKSIKCEQNLGHDTMYWYKQDSKKFLKIMFSYNNKELIINETVPNRFSPKSPDKAHLNLHINSLELGDSAVYFCASSQGVTGNTEAFFGQGTRLTVV.